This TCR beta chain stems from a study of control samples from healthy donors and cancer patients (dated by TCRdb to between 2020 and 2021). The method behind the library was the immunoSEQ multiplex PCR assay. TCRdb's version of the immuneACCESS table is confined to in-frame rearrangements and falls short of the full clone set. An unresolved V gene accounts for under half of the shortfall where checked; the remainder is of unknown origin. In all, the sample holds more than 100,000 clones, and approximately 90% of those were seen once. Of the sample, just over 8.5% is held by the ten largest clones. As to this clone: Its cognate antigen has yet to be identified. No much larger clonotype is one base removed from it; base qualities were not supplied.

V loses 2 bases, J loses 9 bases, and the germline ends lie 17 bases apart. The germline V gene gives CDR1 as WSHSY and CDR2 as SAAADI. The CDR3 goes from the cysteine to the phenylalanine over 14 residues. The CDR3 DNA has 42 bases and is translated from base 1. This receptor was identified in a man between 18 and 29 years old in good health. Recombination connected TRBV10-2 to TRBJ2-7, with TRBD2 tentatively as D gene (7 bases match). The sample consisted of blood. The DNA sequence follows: TGCGCCAGCAGTGAGGGGGCGGGGGCCCTGGGGCAGTACTTC. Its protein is CASSEGAGALGQYF.